This T cell receptor (beta chain) stems from a study of blood T cell repertoires in COVID-19. Germline V gene data show CDR1 as SEHNR and CDR2 as FQNEAQ (reference sequence). V shed 6 bases and J 7 bases; nucleotides not matched to a gene: 15. The CDR3 contains 16 residues. Sequenced by immunoSEQ multiplex PCR; TCRdb stores in-frame clones only, minus some. The table includes approximately 250,000 clones, roughly 80% detected once. The chain combines TRBV7-9 with TRBJ2-7; 10 bases line up with TRBD1. The sequencing input was peripheral blood. The origin of this receptor is a woman aged 60-70 years with active or convalescent COVID-19. The DNA of the CDR3 is TGTGCCAGCAGTCAATCCGGGACAGGGGCGAAAGCGGAGCAGTACTTC. This gives the protein CASSQSGTGAKAEQYF.